These 17 T cell receptor beta chains share one sample of origin, sequenced in a study of read filtering for tumor transcriptome and immune sequencing. This library used approximately 0.4 ug RNA and molecular barcoded adaptors spanning alpha/delta and beta/gamma chains. TCRdb reprocessed the reads via MiXCR and lists one record per CDR3 protein. The sample has about 86,000 distinct CDR3 sequences, around an eighth seen once. Material: a population of CD138-negative cells sorted from bone marrow. All receptors derive from a donor aged 40 or over with multiple myeloma.

A remark on this clonotype: Being one base from a much bigger clone, this may be a read error. The chain has TRBV2 and TRBJ2-5; TRBD2 aligns across 8 bases. V was clipped by 6 bases and J by 4 bases; unmatched bases: 10. This CDR3 has 15 residues. CDR1 SNHLY and CDR2 FYNNEI come from the germline V gene. CDR3 nucleotides: TGTGCCAGCAGGGCGACTAGCGAGAGAACAGAGACCCAGTACTTC. Translating it yields CASRATSERTETQYF.

The table lists this clonotype with a few counts. V and J are TRBV29-1 and TRBJ1-1; weak D call: TRBD1 (6 bases). The CDR3 spans 13 residues. Germline CDR1 is SQVTM and CDR2 is ANQGSEA. V lost 7 bases, J lost 0 bases, and 12 bases lay in between. The CDR3 is CSARTDLNTEAFF. The DNA of the CDR3 is TGCAGCGCCCGGACAGATTTGAACACTGAAGCTTTCTTT. The full variable domain, rest sourced from reference TRBV29-1 and TRBJ1-1, is SAVISQKPSRDICQRGTSLTIQCQVDSQVTMMFWYRQQPGQSLTLIATANQGSEATYESGFVIDKFPISRPNLTFSTLTVSNMSPEDSSIYLCSARTDLNTEAFFGQGTRLTVV.

This clonotype was recorded many times. The chain combines TRBV6-2 or TRBV6-3 with TRBJ1-5, with no clear D. The CDR3 is made up of 12 amino acids. The germline V gene encodes CDR1 MNHEY and CDR2 SVGEGT. Trimming removed 2 bases from V and 9 bases from J, with 8 bases in between. CDR3 sequence: CASSYTEGPQHF. CDR3 coding DNA: TGTGCCAGCAGTTACACGGAGGGGCCCCAGCATTTT.

This clonotype was seen repeatedly, ten times or more. The V call is TRBV20-1, the J call TRBJ2-5, with D perhaps TRBD2 (5 bases). The CDR3 runs to 11 residues. V lost 6 bases, J lost 3 bases, and 8 bases lay in between. Germline values: CDR1 DFQATT, CDR2 SNEGSKA (reference sequence). CDR3 amino acids: CSAEREETQYF. In DNA form, the CDR3 reads TGCAGTGCCGAGAGGGAAGAGACCCAGTACTTC.

This clonotype was observed a handful of times. A much larger clone sits a single nucleotide away, making a read error possible. The CDR3 spells CASRKDRFTEAFF. The CDR3 DNA is TGTGCCAGCAGAAAGGACAGGTTCACTGAAGCTTTCTTT. V and J are TRBV27 and TRBJ1-1; the match to TRBD1 covers 7 bases. CDR1 MNHEY and CDR2 SMNVEV come from the germline V gene (reference sequence). The CDR3 length is 13 residues. Germline trimming cut 6 bases from V and 4 bases from J; bases unmatched to any gene: 5.

The sample holds many counts of this clonotype. The chain has TRBV2 and TRBJ1-2; no clear D. This CDR3 has 13 residues. The V gene lost 3 bases and the J gene lost 4 bases, with 9 bases spanning the gap. From germline, CDR1 is SNHLY and CDR2 FYNNEI. This chain's CDR3 is CASSDAAGYGYTF. The CDR3 region has the DNA TGTGCCAGCAGTGACGCCGCTGGCTATGGCTACACCTTC.

This clonotype was recorded a few times. The V and J genes are TRBV19 and TRBJ1-3; D is uncertain. The CDR3 is 14 amino acids. Germline CDR1 LNHDA, CDR2 SQIVND (reference sequence). The V end was cut by 4 bases, the J end by 0 bases, with 7 bases between. Written as DNA, the CDR3 is TGTGCCAGTAGTACGCGGATCTCTGGAAACACCATATATTTT. Its translation: CASSTRISGNTIYF.

This clonotype appeared many times. The genes are TRBV7-3 and TRBJ2-1; TRBD2 matches at 8 bases. Germline lookup yields CDR1 SGHTA and CDR2 FQGTGA. Trimming removed 2 bases from V and 6 bases from J; junction bases left unmatched: 6. The CDR3 consists of 15 residues. As DNA, the CDR3 is TGTGCCAGCAGCTTAGGGAGCGGGAGAGGCAATGAGCAGTTCTTC. It specifies CASSLGSGRGNEQFF.

This clonotype was found many times. The chain is built from TRBV30 and TRBJ2-6; a weak D match, TRBD2 (5 bases). V lost 4 bases and J lost 4, with 8 bases in between. Germline loops: CDR1 GTSNPN, CDR2 SVGIG (reference sequence). The CDR3 is made up of 13 amino acids. This CDR3 reads CAWMTGGANVLTF. CDR3 DNA sequence: TGTGCCTGGATGACGGGAGGGGCCAACGTCCTGACTTTC.

For this clonotype: A single base is all that separates this from a far larger clone, so a read error is likely. The J gene is TRBJ2-1, the V gene TRBV7-2; 9 bases are shared with TRBD1. Germline loops: CDR1 SGHTA, CDR2 FQGNSA. This CDR3 comprises 15 residues. The CDR3 sequence is CASSSGQGSYNELFF. The CDR3 DNA reads as TGTGCCAGCAGCTCGGGACAGGGATCCTACAATGAGCTGTTCTTC.

This clonotype was recorded at least ten times. CDR3 sequence reads: CASSNGDRDNTGELFF. In DNA form, the CDR3 reads TGTGCCAGCAGCAACGGGGACAGGGATAACACCGGGGAGCTGTTTTTT. The V and J genes are TRBV9 and TRBJ2-2, with TRBD1 identical over 9 bases. The CDR3 sequence is 16 residues long. V shed 4 bases and J 2 bases; nucleotides not matched to a gene: 6. Germline V gene data show CDR1 as SGDLS and CDR2 as YYNGEE.

As to this clonotype: A read error may explain this, as a much larger clone is one base away. Here the CDR3 omits its conserved ending phenylalanine or tryptophan, so a read error is the likely source. V is TRBV4-1 and J is TRBJ1-1, with D uncertain. The CDR3 spans 15 residues. Per the germline V gene, CDR1 is MGHRA and CDR2 is YSYEKL. Trimming removed 0 bases at V and 4 bases at J, with 12 bases between. Written as DNA, the CDR3 is TGCGCCAGCAGCCAAGACCCTACACGGAGCACTGAAGCTTTCCTT. This codes for CASSQDPTRSTEAFL.

This clonotype was picked up many times. A much larger clone differs from this one at a single base, so this may be a read error. This sequence joins TRBV7-9 and TRBJ2-1; maybe TRBD2 (5 bases). Per the germline V gene, CDR1 is SEHNR and CDR2 is FQNEAQ (reference sequence). This CDR3 region has 14 residues. The CDR3 DNA is TGTGCCAGCAGCTTCGGGATTTCCTACGATGAGCAGTTCTTC. Its translation: CASSFGISYDEQFF.

This clonotype occurred many times. This chain connects TRBV5-1 to TRBJ2-1; TRBD1 agrees at 10 bases. From germline, CDR1 is SGHRS and CDR2 YFSETQ. The junction had 3 bases not matched to a gene; V was cut back by 4 bases and J by 2 bases. This CDR3 contains 15 residues. CDR3 nucleotide sequence: TGCGCCAGCAGCCCCGGGACAGGGGCCTACAATGAGCAGTTCTTC. Translating it yields CASSPGTGAYNEQFF.

There are many counts of this clonotype. The chain links TRBV20-1 to TRBJ2-5; D uncertain. The CDR3 runs 12 residues. In germline, CDR1 is DFQATT, CDR2 SNEGSKA (reference sequence). V was pared by 3 bases and J by 4 bases, with 9 bases between. The DNA for the CDR3 is TGCAGTGCTAGCGGTGGGCGAGAGACCCAGTACTTC. Protein sequence: CSASGGRETQYF.

This clonotype showed up many times. V usage is TRBV5-1 and J usage is TRBJ2-7; TRBD2 aligns across 7 bases. Germline CDR1 is SGHRS and CDR2 is YFSETQ. J gave up 2 bases and V 4 bases, and 9 bases lay outside the gene matches. This CDR3 is 15 amino acids long. The CDR3, as DNA: TGCGCCAGCAGCCCACGGGGAGGGCAGGCCTACGAGCAGTACTTC. Translating gives CASSPRGGQAYEQYF.

This clonotype was detected many times. The chain is built from TRBV7-8 and TRBJ2-1; 10 bases agree with TRBD2. Germline trimming cut 6 bases from V and 7 bases from J; bases unmatched to any gene: 15. Germline CDR1 and CDR2: SGHVS and FQNEAQ. The CDR3 contains 17 residues. The CDR3 region has the DNA TGTGCCAGCAGAACGGGGCTCCAGCGGGAGGGCCAAAATGAGCAGTTCTTC. As protein: CASRTGLQREGQNEQFF.